This TCR beta chain is from a study of T cells in Graves' hyperthyroidism and ophthalmopathy. Study-wide results and caveats: Most thyroid clonotypes expanded above 0.001 appeared in blood too. The model anticipated ophthalmopathy a median approximately 6.6 months pre-onset.

On this clonotype: Its specificity is unknown.

Reasons for excluding patients were uncontrolled infection, other autoimmune disease, pregnancy or lactation. Diagnostic assessment was based on clinical symptoms, serum thyroxine and TRAb, thyroid ultrasound and orbital computed tomography. From RNA transcripts, TCR beta CDR3 regions were amplified. A first-round RT-PCR of the TCR CDR3 used the HTBI primer set. TCRdb itself ran the multiplex PCR reads through MiXCR, one entry per CDR3 protein. The profile shows about 500,000 distinct CDR3 sequences, 46% of them singletons. Germline values: CDR1 DFQATT, CDR2 SNEGSKA (reference sequence). J gave up 3 bases and V 3 bases, and 4 bases lay outside the gene matches. The CDR3 is made up of 13 amino acids.

V gene TRBV20-1 combines with J gene TRBJ1-2; 7 positions match TRBD1. The source material was peripheral blood or thyroid tissue (not recorded which). This TCR was recovered from an adult woman with Graves' disease, either hyperthyroidism or ophthalmopathy (not recorded which). CDR3 in amino acids: CSASGGGYYGYTF. The CDR3 nucleotides are TGCAGTGCTAGTGGAGGGGGCTACTATGGCTACACCTTC.